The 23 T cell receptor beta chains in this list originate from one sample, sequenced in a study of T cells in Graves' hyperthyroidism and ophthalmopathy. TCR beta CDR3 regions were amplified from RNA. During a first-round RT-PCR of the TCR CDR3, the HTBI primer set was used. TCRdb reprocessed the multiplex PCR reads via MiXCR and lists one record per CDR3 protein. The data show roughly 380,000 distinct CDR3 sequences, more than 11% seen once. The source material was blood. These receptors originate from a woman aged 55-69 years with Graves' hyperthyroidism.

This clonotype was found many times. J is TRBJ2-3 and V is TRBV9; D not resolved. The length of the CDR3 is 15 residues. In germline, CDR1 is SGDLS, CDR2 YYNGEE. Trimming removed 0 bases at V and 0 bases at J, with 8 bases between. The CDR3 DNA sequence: TGTGCCAGCAGCGTAGAGCCGGTTAGCACAGATACGCAGTATTTT. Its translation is CASSVEPVSTDTQYF.

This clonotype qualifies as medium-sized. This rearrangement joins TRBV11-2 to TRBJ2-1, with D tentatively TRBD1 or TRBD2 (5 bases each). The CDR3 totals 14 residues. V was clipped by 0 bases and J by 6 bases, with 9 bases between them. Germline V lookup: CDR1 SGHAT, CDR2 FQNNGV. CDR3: CASSLDPGTNEQFF. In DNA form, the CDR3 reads TGTGCCAGCAGCTTAGACCCCGGGACCAATGAGCAGTTCTTC.

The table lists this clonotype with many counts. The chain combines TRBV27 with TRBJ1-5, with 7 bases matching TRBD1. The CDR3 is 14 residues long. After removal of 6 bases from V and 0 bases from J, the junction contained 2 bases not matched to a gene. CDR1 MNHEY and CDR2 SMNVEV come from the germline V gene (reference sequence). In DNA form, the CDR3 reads TGTGCCAGCAGCCAGGGGGATAGCAATCAGCCCCAGCATTTT. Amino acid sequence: CASSQGDSNQPQHF.

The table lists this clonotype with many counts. The CDR3 DNA follows: TGTGCCAGCAGCTTAGGGGCCTGGGCGAACACCGGGGAGCTGTTTTTT. Translation: CASSLGAWANTGELFF. The chain has TRBV7-8 and TRBJ2-2; D gene ambiguous. V was cut by 1 base and J by 0 bases, with 9 bases left in between. Germline V gene lookup returns CDR1 SGHVS and CDR2 FQNEAQ. The CDR3 covers 16 residues. The entire variable domain, with the rest obtained from reference TRBV7-8 and TRBJ2-2, is as follows: GAGVSQSPRYKVAKRGQDVALRCDPISGHVSLFWYQQALGQGPEFLTYFQNEAQLDKSGLPSDRFFAERPEGSVSTLKIQRTQQEDSAVYLCASSLGAWANTGELFFGEGSRLTVL.

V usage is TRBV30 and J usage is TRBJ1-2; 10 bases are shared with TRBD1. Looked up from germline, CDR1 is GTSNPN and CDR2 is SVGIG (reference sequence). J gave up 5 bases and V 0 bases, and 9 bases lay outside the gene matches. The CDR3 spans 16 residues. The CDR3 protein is CAWSVTGGSHVYGYTF. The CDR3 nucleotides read TGTGCCTGGAGTGTGACAGGGGGCTCACATGTTTATGGCTACACCTTC.

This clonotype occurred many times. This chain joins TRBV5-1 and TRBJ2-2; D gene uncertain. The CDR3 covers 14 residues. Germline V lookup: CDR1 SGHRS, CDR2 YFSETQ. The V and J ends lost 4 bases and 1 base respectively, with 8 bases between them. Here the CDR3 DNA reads TGCGCCAGCAGCCTTTACTTGAACACCGGGGAGCTGTTTTTT. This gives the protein CASSLYLNTGELFF.

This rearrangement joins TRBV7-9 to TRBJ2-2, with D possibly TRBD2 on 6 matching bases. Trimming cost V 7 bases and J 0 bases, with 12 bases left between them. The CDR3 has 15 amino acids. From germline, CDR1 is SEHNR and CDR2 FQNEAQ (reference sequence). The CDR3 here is CASTHSGTNTGELFF. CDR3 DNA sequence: TGTGCCAGCACCCATAGCGGAACGAACACCGGGGAGCTGTTTTTT.

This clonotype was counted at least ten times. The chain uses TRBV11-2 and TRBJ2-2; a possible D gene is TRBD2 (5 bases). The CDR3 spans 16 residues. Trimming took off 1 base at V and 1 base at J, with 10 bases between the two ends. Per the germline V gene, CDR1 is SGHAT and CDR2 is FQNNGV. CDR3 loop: CASSLGGPMNTGELFF. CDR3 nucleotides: TGTGCCAGCAGCTTAGGCGGGCCAATGAACACCGGGGAGCTGTTTTTT.

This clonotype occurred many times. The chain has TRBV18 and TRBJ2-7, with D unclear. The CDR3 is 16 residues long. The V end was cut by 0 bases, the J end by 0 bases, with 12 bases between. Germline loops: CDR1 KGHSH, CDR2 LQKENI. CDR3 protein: CASSPPKVLNSYEQYF. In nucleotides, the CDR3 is TGTGCCAGCTCACCACCAAAGGTTCTAAACTCCTACGAGCAGTACTTC.

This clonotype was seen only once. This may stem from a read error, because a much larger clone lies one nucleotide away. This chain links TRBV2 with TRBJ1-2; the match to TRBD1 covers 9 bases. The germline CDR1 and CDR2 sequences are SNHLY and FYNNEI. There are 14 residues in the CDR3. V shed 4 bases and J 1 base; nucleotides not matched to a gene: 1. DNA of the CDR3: TGTGCCAGCAGTGGGACAGGGGATAACTATGGCTACACCTTC. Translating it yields CASSGTGDNYGYTF.

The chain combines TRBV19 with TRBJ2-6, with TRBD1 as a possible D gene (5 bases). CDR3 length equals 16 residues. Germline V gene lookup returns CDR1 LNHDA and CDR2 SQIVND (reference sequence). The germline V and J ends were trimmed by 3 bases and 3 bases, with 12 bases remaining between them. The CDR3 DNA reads TGTGCCAGTAGTATCCGTAGGGGTGGTGGGGCCAACGTCCTGACTTTC. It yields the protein CASSIRRGGGANVLTF.

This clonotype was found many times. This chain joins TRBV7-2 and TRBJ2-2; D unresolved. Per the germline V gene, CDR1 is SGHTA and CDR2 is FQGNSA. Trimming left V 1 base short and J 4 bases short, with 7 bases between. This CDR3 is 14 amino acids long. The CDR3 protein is CASSLDRTTGELFF. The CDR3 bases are TGTGCCAGCAGCTTAGATCGGACCACCGGGGAGCTGTTTTTT.

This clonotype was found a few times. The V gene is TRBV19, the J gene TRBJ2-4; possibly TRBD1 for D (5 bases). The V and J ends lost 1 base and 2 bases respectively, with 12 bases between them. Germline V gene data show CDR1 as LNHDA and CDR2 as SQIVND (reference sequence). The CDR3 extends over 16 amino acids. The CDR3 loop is CASSIVGAGTKNIQYF. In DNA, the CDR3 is TGTGCCAGTAGTATAGTTGGGGCTGGGACCAAAAACATTCAGTACTTC.

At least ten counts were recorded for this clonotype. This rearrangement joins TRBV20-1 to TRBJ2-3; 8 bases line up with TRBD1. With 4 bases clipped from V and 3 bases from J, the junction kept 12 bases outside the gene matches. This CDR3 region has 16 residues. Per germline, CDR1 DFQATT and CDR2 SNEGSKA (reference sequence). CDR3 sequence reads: CSAIPLGQGATDTQYF. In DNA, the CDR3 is TGCAGTGCTATCCCCCTAGGGCAGGGGGCAACAGATACGCAGTATTTT.

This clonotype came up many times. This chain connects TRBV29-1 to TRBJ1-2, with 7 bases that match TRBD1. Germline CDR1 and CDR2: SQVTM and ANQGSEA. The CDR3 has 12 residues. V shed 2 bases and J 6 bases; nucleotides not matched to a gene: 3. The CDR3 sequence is CSVETTGHGYTF. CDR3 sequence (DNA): TGCAGCGTTGAAACGACAGGGCATGGCTACACCTTC.

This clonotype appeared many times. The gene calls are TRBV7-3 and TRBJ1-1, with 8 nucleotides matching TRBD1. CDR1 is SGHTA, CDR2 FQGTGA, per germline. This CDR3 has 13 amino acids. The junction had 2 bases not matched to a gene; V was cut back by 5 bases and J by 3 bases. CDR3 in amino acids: CASSADRDTEAFF. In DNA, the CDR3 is TGTGCCAGCAGCGCGGACAGGGACACTGAAGCTTTCTTT.

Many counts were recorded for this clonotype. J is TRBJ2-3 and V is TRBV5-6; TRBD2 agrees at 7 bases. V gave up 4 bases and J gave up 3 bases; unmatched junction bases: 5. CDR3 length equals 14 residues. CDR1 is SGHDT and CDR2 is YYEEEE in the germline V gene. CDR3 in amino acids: CASSPSGGTDTQYF. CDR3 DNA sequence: TGTGCCAGCAGCCCCTCGGGGGGAACAGATACGCAGTATTTT.

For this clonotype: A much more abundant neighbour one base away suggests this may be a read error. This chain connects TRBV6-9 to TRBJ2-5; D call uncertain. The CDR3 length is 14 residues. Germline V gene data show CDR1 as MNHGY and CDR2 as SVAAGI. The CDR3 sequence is CAGSYSATQETQYF. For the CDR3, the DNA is TGTGCCGGCAGTTACAGTGCTACCCAAGAGACCCAGTACTTC.

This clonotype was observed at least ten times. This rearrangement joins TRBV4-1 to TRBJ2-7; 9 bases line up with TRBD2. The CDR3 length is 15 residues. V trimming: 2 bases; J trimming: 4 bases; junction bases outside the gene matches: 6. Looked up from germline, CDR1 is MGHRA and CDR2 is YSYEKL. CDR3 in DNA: TGCGCCAGCAGCCAAATAGCGGGAGCCCTTTACGAGCAGTACTTC. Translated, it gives CASSQIAGALYEQYF.

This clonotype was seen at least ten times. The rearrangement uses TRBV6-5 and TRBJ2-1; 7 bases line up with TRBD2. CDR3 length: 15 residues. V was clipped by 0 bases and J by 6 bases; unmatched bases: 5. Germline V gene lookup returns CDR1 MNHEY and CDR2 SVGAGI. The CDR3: CASSYSGLLTNEQFF. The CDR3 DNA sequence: TGTGCCAGCAGTTACTCGGGACTATTAACCAATGAGCAGTTCTTC.

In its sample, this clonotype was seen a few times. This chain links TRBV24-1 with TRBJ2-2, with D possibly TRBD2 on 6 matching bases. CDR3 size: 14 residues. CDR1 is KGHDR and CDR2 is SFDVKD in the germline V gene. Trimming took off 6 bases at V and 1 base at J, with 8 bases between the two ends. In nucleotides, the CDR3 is TGTGCCACCAGTACCGGGGGGAACACCGGGGAGCTGTTTTTT. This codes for CATSTGGNTGELFF.

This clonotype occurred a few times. In DNA, the CDR3 is TGTGCCAGCAGGTCGAGACTAGCGGAAGACAATGAGCAGTTCTTC. Its protein is CASRSRLAEDNEQFF. The chain recombines TRBV12-3 or TRBV12-4 with TRBJ2-1; 9 bases are shared with TRBD2. V dropped 6 bases and J dropped 5; count of bases not matched to a gene: 8. The CDR3 length is 15 residues.

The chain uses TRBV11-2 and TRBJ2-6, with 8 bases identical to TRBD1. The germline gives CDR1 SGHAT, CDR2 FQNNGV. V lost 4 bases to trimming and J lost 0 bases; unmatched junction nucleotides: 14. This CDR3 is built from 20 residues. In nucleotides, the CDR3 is TGTGCCAGCAGCTCCCGCCGGGACAGGATACGTTTCTCTGGGGCCAACGTCCTGACTTTC. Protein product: CASSSRRDRIRFSGANVLTF.